This T cell receptor beta chain stems from a study of cytomegalovirus exposure and HLA in healthy donors. Findings of the study overall: As confirmed in vitro, a few CMV-associated chains were specific for CMV antigens. The classifier, whose performance was assessed in both the original and validation cohorts, reportedly diagnosed cytomegalovirus status with high specificity and sensitivity. Investigators reported 164 TCR beta chains as tied to cytomegalovirus.

Germline loops: CDR1 MNHEY, CDR2 SMNVEV (reference sequence). CDR3 length: 13 residues. J was trimmed by 3 bases and V by 6 bases; bases with no gene match: 3. For this clone: Its antigen is still unknown.

The repertoire was sequenced with immunoSEQ multiplex PCR; TCRdb's copy has only in-frame clones and lacks some. The table shows about 200,000 clones, with less than 85% occurring only once. The chain joins TRBV27 to TRBJ2-7; 9 positions match TRBD1. This TCR came from a woman aged 18 to 35 in good health and CMV-seronegative. The specimen sequenced was PBMCs. CDR3 in DNA: TGTGCCAGCAGCCCGGGACAGGGCTACGAGCAGTACTTC. The encoded protein is CASSPGQGYEQYF.